This T cell receptor beta chain was recovered during a study of regulatory T cells in long-lasting Graves disease. Combining iRepertoire HTBI primers with Arm-PCR of CDR3 regions, the authors built TCR beta libraries. TCRdb fed the multiplex PCR reads into MiXCR, producing one record per CDR3 protein. The sample holds approximately 300,000 distinct CDR3 sequences, about 20% seen once. This clonotype appeared many times. The antigen is unknown. Findings of the study overall: The work looked only at peripheral blood and did not look at thyroid tissue. Persistent disease showed a preference for TRBV28, TRBJ1-2 and TRBJ2-5. Persistent Graves' cases showed lower TCR diversity than newly diagnosed cases.

The CDR3 sequence is 13 residues long. Germline CDR1 and CDR2: DFQATT and SNEGSKA (reference sequence). V was clipped by 4 bases and J by 8 bases; unmatched bases: 7. Time point in this sample: newly diagnosed GD, antithyroid drugs for less than 3 months. Construction of the TCR library relied on RNA isolated from PBMCs. It was by American Thyroid Association guidelines that Graves' disease was diagnosed. The receptor comes from a female donor with Graves disease. This specimen consisted of peripheral blood mononuclear cells (PBMCs), obtained at new diagnosis, from a patient treated with antithyroid drugs. This chain links TRBV20-1 with TRBJ1-4; 7 bases line up with TRBD1. The CDR3: CSAIPGTAEKLFF. The DNA for the CDR3 is TGCAGTGCTATCCCCGGGACAGCCGAAAAACTGTTTTTT.